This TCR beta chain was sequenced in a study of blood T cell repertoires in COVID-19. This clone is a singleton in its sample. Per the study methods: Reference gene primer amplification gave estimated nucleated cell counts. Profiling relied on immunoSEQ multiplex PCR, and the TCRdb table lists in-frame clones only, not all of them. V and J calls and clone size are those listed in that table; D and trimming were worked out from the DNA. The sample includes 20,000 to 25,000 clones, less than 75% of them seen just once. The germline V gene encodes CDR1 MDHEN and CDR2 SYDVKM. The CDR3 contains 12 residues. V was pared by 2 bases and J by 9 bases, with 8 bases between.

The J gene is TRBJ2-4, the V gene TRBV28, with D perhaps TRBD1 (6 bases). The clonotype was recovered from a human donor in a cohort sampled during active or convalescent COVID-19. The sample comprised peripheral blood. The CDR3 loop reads CASSLNRAIQYF. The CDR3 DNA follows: TGTGCCAGCAGTTTAAACAGGGCCATTCAGTACTTC.